The rows below give T cell receptor beta chains drawn from one sample of a study of beta chain features in type 1 diabetes. Method: immunoSEQ multiplex PCR; TCRdb's copy keeps in-frame clones and lacks some. The table records about 620,000 clones, 15% to 19% of them present only once. Sequenced material: naive CD4+ T cells from blood. The receptor set was obtained from a man younger than 35 in good health. CDR3s include the opening cysteine and the closing phenylalanine or tryptophan. The D gene is left open where the match is weak. The size field is filled for only some rows; it gives once, few, many or a size class.

V gene,CDR3 length,J gene,clone size,D gene,CDR3 protein,CDR3 DNA
TRBV29-1,13,TRBJ2-5,.,TRBD2,CSVGGTSQETQYF,TGCAGCGTCGGTGGGACTAGCCAAGAGACCCAGTACTTC
TRBV7-9,16,TRBJ1-1,once,.,CASSQAVGGGGTEAFF,TGTGCCAGCAGTCAGGCTGTGGGGGGAGGAGGCACTGAAGCTTTCTTT
TRBV25-1,14,TRBJ1-2,.,.,CASSDGGFDYGYTF,TGTGCCAGCAGTGATGGGGGGTTCGACTATGGCTACACCTTC
TRBV29-1,14,TRBJ2-5,few,.,CSVDGGGAGETQYF,TGCAGCGTTGACGGCGGGGGCGCGGGAGAGACCCAGTACTTC
TRBV7-2,18,TRBJ2-5,few,TRBD2,CASSPFNIYLAGVETQYF,TGTGCCAGCAGCCCGTTCAACATCTATCTAGCGGGAGTGGAGACCCAGTACTTC
TRBV2,13,TRBJ2-1,few,.,CASSGGLRGEQFF,TGTGCCAGCAGTGGGGGTCTTAGAGGTGAGCAGTTCTTC
TRBV27,13,TRBJ2-7,.,.,CASSARAIYEQYF,TGTGCCAGCAGTGCTCGGGCCATCTACGAGCAGTACTTC
TRBV2,13,TRBJ1-4,.,.,CASSDRINEKLFF,TGTGCCAGCAGTGACAGGATTAATGAAAAACTGTTTTTT
TRBV11-1,15,TRBJ2-2,.,.,CASKLHSDNTGELFF,TGTGCCAGCAAACTTCATTCGGATAACACCGGGGAGCTGTTTTTT
TRBV28,13,TRBJ1-2,.,.,CASSLNNPDGYTF,TGTGCCAGCAGTTTAAACAACCCCGATGGCTACACCTTC
TRBV28,14,TRBJ2-3,.,.,CASSLWTSTDTQYF,TGTGCCAGCAGTCTATGGACTAGCACAGATACGCAGTATTTT
TRBV19,14,TRBJ1-5,.,.,CASSISPSNQPQHF,TGTGCCAGTAGTATCAGTCCCAGCAATCAGCCCCAGCATTTT
TRBV6-1,18,TRBJ2-5,.,.,CASSGVGKAVPARETQYF,TGTGCCAGCAGTGGTGTCGGGAAAGCCGTCCCGGCCCGGGAGACCCAGTACTTC
TRBV5-8,16,TRBJ1-5,.,.,CASSLRARYSNQPQHF,TGTGCCAGCAGCTTGCGGGCAAGATATAGCAATCAGCCCCAGCATTTT
TRBV9,13,TRBJ1-2,.,.,CASSDRDYYGYTF,TGTGCCAGCAGCGACCGGGACTACTATGGCTACACCTTC
TRBV9,19,TRBJ1-3,few,.,CASSGWPGGAADSGNTIYF,TGTGCCAGCAGCGGGTGGCCCGGTGGCGCGGCAGACTCTGGAAACACCATATATTTT
TRBV5-4,14,TRBJ2-4,.,TRBD1,CASSPDRGLNIQYF,TGTGCCAGCAGCCCCGACAGGGGTCTAAACATTCAGTACTTC
TRBV7-6,15,TRBJ2-7,.,TRBD2,CASSQRLAGSYEQYF,TGTGCCAGCAGCCAACGACTAGCGGGCTCCTACGAGCAGTACTTC
TRBV7-2,16,TRBJ1-5,few,TRBD1,CASSLLTGGFNQPQHF,TGTGCCAGCAGCCTCTTGACAGGGGGCTTCAATCAGCCCCAGCATTTT
TRBV28,14,TRBJ2-7,.,.,CASSTRDGSYEQYF,TGTGCCAGCAGTACAAGGGACGGGTCCTACGAGCAGTACTTC
TRBV19,13,TRBJ2-7,few,.,CARPKEQLFEQYF,TGTGCCAGGCCAAAAGAACAGCTCTTCGAGCAGTACTTC